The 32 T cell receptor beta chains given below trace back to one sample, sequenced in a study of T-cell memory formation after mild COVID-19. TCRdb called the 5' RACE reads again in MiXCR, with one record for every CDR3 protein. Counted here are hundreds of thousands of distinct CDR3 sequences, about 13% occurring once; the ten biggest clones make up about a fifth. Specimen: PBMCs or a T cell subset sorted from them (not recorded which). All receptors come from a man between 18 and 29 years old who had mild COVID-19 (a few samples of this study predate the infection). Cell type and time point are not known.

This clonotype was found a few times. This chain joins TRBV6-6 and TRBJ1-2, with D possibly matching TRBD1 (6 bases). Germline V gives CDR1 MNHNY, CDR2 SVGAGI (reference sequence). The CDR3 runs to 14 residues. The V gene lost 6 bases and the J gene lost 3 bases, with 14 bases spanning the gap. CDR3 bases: TGTGCCAGCAGGCCCAACAGGGAATACTATGGCTACACCTTC. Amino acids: CASRPNREYYGYTF.

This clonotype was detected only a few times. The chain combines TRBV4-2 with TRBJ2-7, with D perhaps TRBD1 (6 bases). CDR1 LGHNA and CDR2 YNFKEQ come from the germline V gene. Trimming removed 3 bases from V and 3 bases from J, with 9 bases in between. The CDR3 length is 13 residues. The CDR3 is CASSQGHFYEQYF. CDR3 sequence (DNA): TGTGCCAGCAGCCAGGGACACTTCTACGAGCAGTACTTC.

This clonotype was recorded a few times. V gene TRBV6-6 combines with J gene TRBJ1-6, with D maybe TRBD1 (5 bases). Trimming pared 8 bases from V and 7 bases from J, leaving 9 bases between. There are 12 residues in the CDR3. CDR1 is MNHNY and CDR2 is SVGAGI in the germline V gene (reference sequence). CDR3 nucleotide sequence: TGTGCCAGCGCGTGGGGGAATTCACCCCTCCACTTT. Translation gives CASAWGNSPLHF.

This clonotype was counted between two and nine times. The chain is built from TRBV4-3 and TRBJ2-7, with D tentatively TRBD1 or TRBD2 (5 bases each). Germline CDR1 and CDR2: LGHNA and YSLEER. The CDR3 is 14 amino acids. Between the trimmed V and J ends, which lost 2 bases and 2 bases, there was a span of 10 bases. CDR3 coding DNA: TGCGCCAGCAGCCAACCGGGGACGGCCTACGAGCAGTACTTC. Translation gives CASSQPGTAYEQYF.

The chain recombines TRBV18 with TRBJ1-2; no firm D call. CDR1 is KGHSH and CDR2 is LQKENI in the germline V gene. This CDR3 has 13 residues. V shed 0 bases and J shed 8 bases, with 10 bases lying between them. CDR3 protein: CASSPPSRGGYTF. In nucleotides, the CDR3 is TGTGCCAGCTCACCACCGTCCAGAGGCGGCTACACCTTC.

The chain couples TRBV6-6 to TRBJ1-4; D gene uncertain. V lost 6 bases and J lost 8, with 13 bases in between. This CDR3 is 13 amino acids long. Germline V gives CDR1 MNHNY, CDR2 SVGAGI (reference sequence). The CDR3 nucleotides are TGTGCCAGCAGCGGCGGGTTTGGAGAAAAACTGTTTTTT. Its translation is CASSGGFGEKLFF.

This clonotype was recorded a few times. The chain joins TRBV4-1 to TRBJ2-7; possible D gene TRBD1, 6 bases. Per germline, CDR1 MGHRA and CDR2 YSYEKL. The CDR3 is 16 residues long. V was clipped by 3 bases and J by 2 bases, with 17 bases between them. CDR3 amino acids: CASSQVTGILTYEQYF. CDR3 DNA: TGCGCCAGCAGCCAGGTTACAGGGATCCTAACCTACGAGCAGTACTTC.

Here the CDR3 DNA reads TGCGCCAGCAGTTTTACAGGCTCTGGAAACACCATATATTTT. Encoded protein: CASSFTGSGNTIYF. The V and J genes are TRBV4-1 and TRBJ1-3, with a possible D match to TRBD1 (5 bases). The ends were cut back, 6 bases at V and 0 bases at J, with 9 bases in the middle. The CDR3 has 14 residues. The germline CDR1 and CDR2 sequences are MGHRA and YSYEKL.

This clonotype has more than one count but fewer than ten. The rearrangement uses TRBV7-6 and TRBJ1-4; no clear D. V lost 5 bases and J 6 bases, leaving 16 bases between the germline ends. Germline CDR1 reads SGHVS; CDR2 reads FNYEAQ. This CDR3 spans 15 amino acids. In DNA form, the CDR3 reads TGTGCCAGCAGCCCCCGTCGTACTTCACATGAAAAACTGTTTTTT. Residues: CASSPRRTSHEKLFF.

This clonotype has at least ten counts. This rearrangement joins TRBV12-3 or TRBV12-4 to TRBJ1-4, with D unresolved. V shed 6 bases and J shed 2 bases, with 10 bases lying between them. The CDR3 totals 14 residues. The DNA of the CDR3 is TGTGCCAGCAGCCCTGTATCTACTAATGAAAAACTGTTTTTT. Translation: CASSPVSTNEKLFF.

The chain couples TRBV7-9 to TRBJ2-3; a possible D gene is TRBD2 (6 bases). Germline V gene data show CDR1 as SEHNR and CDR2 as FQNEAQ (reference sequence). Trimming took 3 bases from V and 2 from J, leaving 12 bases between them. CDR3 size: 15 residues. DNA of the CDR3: TGTGCCAGCAGCTTTCCGGACTATGACACAGATACGCAGTATTTT. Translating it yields CASSFPDYDTDTQYF.

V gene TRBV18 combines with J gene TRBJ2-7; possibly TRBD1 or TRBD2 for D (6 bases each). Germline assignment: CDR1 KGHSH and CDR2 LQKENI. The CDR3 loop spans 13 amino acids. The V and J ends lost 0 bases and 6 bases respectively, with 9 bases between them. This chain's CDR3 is CASSPPGGGEQYV. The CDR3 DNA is TGTGCCAGCTCACCACCCGGAGGGGGCGAGCAGTACGTC.

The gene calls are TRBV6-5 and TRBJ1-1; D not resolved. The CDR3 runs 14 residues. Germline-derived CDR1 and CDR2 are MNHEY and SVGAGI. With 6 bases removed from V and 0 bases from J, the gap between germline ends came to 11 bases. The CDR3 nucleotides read TGTGCCAGCAGCCTACGGAACCTGAACACTGAAGCTTTCTTT. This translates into CASSLRNLNTEAFF.

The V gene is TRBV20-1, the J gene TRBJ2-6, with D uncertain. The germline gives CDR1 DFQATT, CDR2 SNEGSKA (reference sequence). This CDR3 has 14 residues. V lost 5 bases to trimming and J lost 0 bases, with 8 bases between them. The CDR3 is CSAAQASGANVLTF. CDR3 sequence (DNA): TGCAGTGCTGCCCAGGCCTCTGGGGCCAACGTCCTGACTTTC.

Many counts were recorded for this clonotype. CDR3 residues: CASSYTQGTGYTF. CDR3 in DNA: TGTGCCAGCAGCTACACTCAGGGGACTGGCTACACCTTC. The chain combines TRBV28 with TRBJ1-2; weak D call: TRBD1 (6 bases). The CDR3 covers 13 residues. The V gene lost 6 bases and the J gene lost 7 bases, with 15 bases spanning the gap. Germline V gene data show CDR1 as MDHEN and CDR2 as SYDVKM.

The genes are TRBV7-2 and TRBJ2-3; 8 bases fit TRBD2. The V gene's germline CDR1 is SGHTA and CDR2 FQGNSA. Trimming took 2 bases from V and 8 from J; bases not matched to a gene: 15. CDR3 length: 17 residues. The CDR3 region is CASSLKKSGGLPGTQYF. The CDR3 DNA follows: TGTGCCAGCAGCTTAAAGAAAAGCGGGGGCCTGCCGGGTACGCAGTATTTT.

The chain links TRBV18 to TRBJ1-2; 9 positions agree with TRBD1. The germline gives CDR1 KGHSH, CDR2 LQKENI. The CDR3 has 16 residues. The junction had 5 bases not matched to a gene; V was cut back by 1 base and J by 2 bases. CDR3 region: CASSPRTGEINYGYTF. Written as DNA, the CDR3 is TGTGCCAGCTCACCACGGACAGGGGAAATCAACTATGGCTACACCTTC.

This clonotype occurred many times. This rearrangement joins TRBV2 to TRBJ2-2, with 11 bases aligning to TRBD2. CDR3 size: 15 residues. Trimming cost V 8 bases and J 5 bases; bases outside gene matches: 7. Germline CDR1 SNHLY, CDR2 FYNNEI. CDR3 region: CASGPSGGYTGELFF. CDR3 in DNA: TGTGCCAGCGGACCTAGCGGGGGGTATACCGGGGAGCTGTTTTTT.

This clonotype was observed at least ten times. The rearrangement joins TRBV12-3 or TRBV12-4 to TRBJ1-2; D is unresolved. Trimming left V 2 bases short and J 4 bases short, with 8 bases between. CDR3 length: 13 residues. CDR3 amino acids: CASSLMGGYGYTF. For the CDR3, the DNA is TGTGCCAGCAGTTTAATGGGCGGCTATGGCTACACCTTC.

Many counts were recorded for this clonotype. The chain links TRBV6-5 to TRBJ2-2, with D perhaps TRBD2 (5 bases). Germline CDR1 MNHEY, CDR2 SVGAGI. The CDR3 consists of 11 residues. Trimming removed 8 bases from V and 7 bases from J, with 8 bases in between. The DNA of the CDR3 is TGTGCCAGCCGTGCGGGCGGGGAGCTGTTTTTT. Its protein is CASRAGGELFF.

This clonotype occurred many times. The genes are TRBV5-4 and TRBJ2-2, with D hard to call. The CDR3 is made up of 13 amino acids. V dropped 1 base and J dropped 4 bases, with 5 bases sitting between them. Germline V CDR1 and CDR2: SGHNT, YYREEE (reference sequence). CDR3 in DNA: TGTGCCAGCAGCTTGATAGCCACCGGGGAGCTGTTTTTT. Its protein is CASSLIATGELFF. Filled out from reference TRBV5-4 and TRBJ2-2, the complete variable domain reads ETGVTQSPTHLIKTRGQQVTLRCSSQSGHNTVSWYQQALGQGPQFIFQYYREEENGRGNFPPRFSGLQFPNYSSELNVNALELDDSALYLCASSLIATGELFFGEGSRLTVL.

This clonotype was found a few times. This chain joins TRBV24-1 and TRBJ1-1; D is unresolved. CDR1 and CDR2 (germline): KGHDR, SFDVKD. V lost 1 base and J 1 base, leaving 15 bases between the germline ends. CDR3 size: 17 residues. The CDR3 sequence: CATSDFHSRSQNTEAFF. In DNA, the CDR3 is TGTGCCACCAGTGATTTTCACAGTCGGAGCCAGAACACTGAAGCTTTCTTT.

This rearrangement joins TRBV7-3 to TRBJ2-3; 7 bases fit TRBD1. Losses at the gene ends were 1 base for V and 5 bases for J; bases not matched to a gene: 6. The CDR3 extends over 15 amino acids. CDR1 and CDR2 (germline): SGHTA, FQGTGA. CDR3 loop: CASSLRPRGQDTQYF. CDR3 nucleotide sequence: TGTGCCAGCAGCTTAAGGCCTAGGGGGCAAGATACGCAGTATTTT.

CDR3 amino acids: CASSLRGFSDTQYF. CDR3 in DNA: TGTGCCAGCAGCTTACGGGGTTTCTCAGATACGCAGTATTTT. The rearrangement uses TRBV7-9 and TRBJ2-3; tentative D call: TRBD2 (5 bases). V was shortened by 2 bases and J by 4 bases, with 10 bases between the two germline ends. The CDR3 is 14 amino acids. The germline gives CDR1 SEHNR, CDR2 FQNEAQ (reference sequence).

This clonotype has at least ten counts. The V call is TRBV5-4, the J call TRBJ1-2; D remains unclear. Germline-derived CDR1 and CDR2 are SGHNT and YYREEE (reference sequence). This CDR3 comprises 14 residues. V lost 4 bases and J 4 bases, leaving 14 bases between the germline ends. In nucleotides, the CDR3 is TGTGCCAGCAGCCCCCCCGGCAAGAGCTATGGCTACACCTTC. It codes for CASSPPGKSYGYTF.

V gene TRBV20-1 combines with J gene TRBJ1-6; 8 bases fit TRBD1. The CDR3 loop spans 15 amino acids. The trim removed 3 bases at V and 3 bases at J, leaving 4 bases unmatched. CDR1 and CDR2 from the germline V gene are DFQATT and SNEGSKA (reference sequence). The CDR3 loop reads CSARDREFYNSPLHF. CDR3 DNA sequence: TGCAGTGCTAGGGACAGGGAGTTCTATAATTCACCCCTCCACTTT.

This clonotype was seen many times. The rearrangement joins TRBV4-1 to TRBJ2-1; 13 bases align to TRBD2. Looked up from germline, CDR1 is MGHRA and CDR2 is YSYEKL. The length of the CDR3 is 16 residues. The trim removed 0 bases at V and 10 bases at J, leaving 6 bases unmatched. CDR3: CASSQDGTSGGEEQFF. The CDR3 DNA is TGCGCCAGCAGCCAAGATGGAACTAGCGGGGGGGAGGAGCAGTTCTTC.

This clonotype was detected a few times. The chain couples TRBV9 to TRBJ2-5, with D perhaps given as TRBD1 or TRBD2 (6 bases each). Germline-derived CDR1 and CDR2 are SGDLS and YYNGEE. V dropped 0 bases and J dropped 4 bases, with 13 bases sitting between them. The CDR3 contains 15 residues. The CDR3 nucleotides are TGTGCCAGCAGCGTAGGAGGGGGGCCGGTAGAGACCCAGTACTTC. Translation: CASSVGGGPVETQYF.

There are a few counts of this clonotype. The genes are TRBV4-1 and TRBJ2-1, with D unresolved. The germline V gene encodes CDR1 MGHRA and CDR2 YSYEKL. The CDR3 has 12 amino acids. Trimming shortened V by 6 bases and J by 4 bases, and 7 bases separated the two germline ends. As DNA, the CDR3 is TGCGCCAGCAGAGACGGTTACAATGAGCAGTTCTTC. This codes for CASRDGYNEQFF.

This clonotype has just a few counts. CDR3 sequence reads: CASSLYGDGGEQYF. Written as DNA, the CDR3 is TGTGCCAGCAGCTTATATGGGGATGGAGGCGAGCAGTACTTC. The gene calls are TRBV7-9 and TRBJ2-7; D is perhaps TRBD2 (5 bases). The CDR3 is made up of 14 amino acids. V was pared by 2 bases and J by 6 bases, with 14 bases between. Germline V gene data show CDR1 as SEHNR and CDR2 as FQNEAQ (reference sequence).

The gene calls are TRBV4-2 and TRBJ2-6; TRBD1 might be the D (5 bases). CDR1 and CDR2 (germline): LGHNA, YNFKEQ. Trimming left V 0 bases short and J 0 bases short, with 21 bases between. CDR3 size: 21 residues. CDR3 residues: CASSQDRVRTMLNSGANVLTF. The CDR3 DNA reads TGTGCCAGCAGCCAAGATCGAGTCAGGACAATGCTTAACTCTGGGGCCAACGTCCTGACTTTC.

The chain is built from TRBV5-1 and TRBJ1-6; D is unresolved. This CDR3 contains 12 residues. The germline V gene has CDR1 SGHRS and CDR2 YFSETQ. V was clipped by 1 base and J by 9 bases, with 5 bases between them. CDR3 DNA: TGCGCCAGCAGCTTGTGGGGTTCACCCCTCCACTTT. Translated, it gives CASSLWGSPLHF.